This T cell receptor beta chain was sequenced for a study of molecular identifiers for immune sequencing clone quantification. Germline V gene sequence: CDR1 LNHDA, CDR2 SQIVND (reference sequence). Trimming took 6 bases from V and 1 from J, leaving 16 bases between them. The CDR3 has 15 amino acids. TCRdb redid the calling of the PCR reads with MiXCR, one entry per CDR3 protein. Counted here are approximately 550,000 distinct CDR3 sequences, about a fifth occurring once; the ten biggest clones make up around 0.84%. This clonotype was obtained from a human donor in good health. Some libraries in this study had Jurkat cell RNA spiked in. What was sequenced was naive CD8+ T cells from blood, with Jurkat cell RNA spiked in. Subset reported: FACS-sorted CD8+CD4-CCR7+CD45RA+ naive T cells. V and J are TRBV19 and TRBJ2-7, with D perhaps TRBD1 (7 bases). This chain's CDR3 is CASRSRGVKSYEQYF. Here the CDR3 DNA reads TGTGCCAGTAGATCCAGGGGGGTCAAATCCTACGAGCAGTACTTC.